This T cell receptor beta chain comes out of a study of cytomegalovirus exposure and HLA in healthy donors. Findings and limits, study-wide: In a later analysis, at a false discovery rate of 0.05, about 16,000 TCR beta sequences matched HLA alleles. Productive status was seen about 90% or about 30% of the time for most TCR beta V segments in an earlier analysis.

A remark on this clone: Antigen specificity is unknown.

The length of the CDR3 is 11 residues. J gave up 10 bases and V 2 bases, and 2 bases lay outside the gene matches. Germline lookup yields CDR1 SQVTM and CDR2 ANQGSEA. The PCR had 60 Vbeta and 13 Jbeta primers. Assay: immunoSEQ multiplex PCR; the TCRdb copy retains only in-frame clones and omits some. The sample has 170,000 or so clones; 70% to 85% are singletons. Sample: PBMCs. This TCR was sampled from a woman aged 30 to 39 in good health and CMV-seropositive. The genes are TRBV29-1 and TRBJ2-3; 8 bases agree with TRBD2. The CDR3 spells CSVETGLAQYF. In DNA form, the CDR3 reads TGCAGCGTTGAAACGGGACTAGCGCAGTATTTT.